This T cell receptor (beta chain) was captured by sequencing in a study of OX40 agonist ivuxolimab in advanced cancers. Study-level results: CD4+ and CD8+ blood T cells expanded clonally by week 6 at 0.1 to 3.0 mg/kg. Individuals who were partial responders at 0.1-3.0 mg/kg had clonal expansion that ranked among the lowest.

Remarks on this clone: The antigen is unknown.

Clones were sequenced by immunoSEQ multiplex PCR, and TCRdb holds only the in-frame ones, with some missing. Of tens of thousands of clones listed, about nine tenths are singletons. The CDR3 totals 11 residues. V lost 0 bases to trimming and J lost 14 bases, with 11 bases between them. Looked up from germline, CDR1 is GTSNPN and CDR2 is SVGIG (reference sequence). The material sequenced was CD4+ or CD8+ T cells sorted from blood, taken in a trial of the OX40 agonist ivuxolimab. This sequence was found in an adult with an advanced solid tumor such as melanoma, head and neck, liver or kidney cancer. The chain combines TRBV30 with TRBJ1-3; D unclear. The CDR3 is CAWSVAPFVYF. The CDR3 DNA reads TGTGCCTGGAGTGTAGCCCCTTTCGTATATTTT.